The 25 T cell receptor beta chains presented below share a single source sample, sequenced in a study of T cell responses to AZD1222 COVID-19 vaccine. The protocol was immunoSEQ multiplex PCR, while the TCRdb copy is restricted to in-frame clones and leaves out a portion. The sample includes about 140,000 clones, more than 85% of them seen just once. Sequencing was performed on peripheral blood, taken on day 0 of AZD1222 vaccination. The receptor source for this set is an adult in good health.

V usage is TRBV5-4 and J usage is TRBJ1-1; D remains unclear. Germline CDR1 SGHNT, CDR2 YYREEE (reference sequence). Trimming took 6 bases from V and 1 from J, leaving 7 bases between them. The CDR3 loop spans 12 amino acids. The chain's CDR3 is CASKIGNTEAFF. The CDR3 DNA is TGTGCCAGCAAAATAGGGAACACTGAAGCTTTCTTT.

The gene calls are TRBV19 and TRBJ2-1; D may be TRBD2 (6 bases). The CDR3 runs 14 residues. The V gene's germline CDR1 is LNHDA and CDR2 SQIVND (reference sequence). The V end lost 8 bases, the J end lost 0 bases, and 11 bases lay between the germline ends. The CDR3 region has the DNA TGTGCCAGTGCCACTAGCCCCTCCTACAATGAGCAGTTCTTC. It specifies CASATSPSYNEQFF.

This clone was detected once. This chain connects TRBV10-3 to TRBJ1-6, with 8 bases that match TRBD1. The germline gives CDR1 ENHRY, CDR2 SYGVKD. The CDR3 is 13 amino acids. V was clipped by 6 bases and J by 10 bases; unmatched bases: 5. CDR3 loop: CAIRDREGSPLHF. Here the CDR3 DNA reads TGTGCCATCAGGGACAGGGAAGGATCACCCCTCCACTTT.

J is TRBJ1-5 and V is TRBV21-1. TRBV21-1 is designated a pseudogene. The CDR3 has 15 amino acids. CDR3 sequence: CASSTGLYSNQPQHF. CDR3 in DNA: TGTGCCAGCAGCACGGGCCTATATAGCAATCAGCCCCAGCATTTT.

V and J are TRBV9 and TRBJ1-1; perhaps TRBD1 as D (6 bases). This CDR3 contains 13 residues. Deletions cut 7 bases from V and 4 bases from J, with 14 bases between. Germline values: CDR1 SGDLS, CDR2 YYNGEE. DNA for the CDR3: TGTGCCAGCCAGGGGCGGGGGAGCACTGAAGCTTTCTTT. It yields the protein CASQGRGSTEAFF.

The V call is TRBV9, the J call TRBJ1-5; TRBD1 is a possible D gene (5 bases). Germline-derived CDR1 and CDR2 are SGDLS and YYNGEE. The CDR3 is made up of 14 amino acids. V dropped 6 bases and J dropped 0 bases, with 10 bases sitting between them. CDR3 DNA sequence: TGTGCCAGCAACCGGGACGGTAGCAATCAGCCCCAGCATTTT. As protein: CASNRDGSNQPQHF.

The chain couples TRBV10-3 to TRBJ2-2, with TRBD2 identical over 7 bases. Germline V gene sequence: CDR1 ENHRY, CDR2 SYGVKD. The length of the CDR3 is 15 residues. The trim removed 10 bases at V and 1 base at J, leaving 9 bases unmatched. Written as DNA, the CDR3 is TGTGCCACAGCACGGAGCGGGGAGAACACCGGGGAGCTGTTTTTT. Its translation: CATARSGENTGELFF.

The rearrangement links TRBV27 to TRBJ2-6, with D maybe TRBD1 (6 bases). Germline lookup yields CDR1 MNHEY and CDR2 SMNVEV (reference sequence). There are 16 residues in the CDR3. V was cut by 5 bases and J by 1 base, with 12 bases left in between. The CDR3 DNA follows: TGTGCCAGCAGTGAAGGGGGTTGGTCTGGGGCCAACGTCCTGACTTTC. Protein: CASSEGGWSGANVLTF.

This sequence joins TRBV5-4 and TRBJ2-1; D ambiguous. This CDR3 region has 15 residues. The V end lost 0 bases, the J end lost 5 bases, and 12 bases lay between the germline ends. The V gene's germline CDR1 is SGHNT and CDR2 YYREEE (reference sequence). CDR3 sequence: CASSLDSTTHNEQFF. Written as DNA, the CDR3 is TGTGCCAGCAGCTTGGACTCCACAACTCACAATGAGCAGTTCTTC.

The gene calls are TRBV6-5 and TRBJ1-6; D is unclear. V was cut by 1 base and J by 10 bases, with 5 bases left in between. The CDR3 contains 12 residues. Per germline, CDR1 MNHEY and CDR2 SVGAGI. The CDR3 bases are TGTGCCAGCAGTTACTTGGGATCACCCCTCCACTTT. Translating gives CASSYLGSPLHF.

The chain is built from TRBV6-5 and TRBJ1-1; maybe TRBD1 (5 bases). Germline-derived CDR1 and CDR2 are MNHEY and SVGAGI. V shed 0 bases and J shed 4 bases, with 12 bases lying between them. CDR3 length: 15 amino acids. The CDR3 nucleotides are TGTGCCAGCAGTTACTCGTATATGGGGGGCACTGAAGCTTTCTTT. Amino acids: CASSYSYMGGTEAFF.

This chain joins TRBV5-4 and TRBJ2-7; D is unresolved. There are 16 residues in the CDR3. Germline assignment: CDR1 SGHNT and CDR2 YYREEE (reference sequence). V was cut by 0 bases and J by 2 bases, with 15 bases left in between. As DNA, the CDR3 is TGTGCCAGCAGCTTGGTCCCATTTCATAAACCCTACGAGCAGTACTTC. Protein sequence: CASSLVPFHKPYEQYF.

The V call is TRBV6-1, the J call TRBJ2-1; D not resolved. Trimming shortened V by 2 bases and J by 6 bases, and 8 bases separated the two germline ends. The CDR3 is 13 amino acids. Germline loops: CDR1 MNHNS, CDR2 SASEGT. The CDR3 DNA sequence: TGTGCCAGCAGTGAACTCCTGGCCAATGAGCAGTTCTTC. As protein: CASSELLANEQFF.

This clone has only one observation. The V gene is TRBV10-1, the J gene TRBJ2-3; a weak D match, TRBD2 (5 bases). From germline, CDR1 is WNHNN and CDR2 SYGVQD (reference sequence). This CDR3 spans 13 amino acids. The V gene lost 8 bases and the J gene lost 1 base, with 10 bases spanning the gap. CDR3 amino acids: CASSRDGTDTQYF. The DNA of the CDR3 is TGCGCCAGCTCGAGGGATGGCACAGATACGCAGTATTTT.

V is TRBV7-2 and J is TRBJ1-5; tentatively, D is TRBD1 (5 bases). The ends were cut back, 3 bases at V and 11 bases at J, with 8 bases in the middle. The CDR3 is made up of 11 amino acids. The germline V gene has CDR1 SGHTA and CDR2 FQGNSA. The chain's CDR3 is CASSLGEAQHF. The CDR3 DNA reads TGTGCCAGCAGCTTGGGGGAGGCCCAGCATTTT.

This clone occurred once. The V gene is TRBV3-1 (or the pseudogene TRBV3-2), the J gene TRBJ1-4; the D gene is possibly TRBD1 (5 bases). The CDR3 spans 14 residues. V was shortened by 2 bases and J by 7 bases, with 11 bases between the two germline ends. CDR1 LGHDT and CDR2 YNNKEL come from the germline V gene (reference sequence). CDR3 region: CASSQTQGFEKLFF. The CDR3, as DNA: TGTGCCAGCAGCCAAACCCAGGGTTTTGAAAAACTGTTTTTT.

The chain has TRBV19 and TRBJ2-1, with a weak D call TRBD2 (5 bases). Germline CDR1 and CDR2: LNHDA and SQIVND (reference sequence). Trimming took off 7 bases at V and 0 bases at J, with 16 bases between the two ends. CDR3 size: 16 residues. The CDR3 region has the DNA TGTGCCAGTACCGAGACTACCTATAGCTCCTACAATGAGCAGTTCTTC. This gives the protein CASTETTYSSYNEQFF.

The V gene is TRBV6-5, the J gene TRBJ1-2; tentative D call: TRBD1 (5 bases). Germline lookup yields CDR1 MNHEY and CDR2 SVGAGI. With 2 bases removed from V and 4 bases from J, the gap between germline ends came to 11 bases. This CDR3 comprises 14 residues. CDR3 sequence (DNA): TGTGCCAGCAGTTACCTTGCAGGGCCCTATGGCTACACCTTC. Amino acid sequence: CASSYLAGPYGYTF.

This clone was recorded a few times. In DNA, the CDR3 is TGTGCCAGCAGCTTGTGGGGCTCCTACAATGAGCAGTTCTTC. Encoded protein: CASSLWGSYNEQFF. The genes are TRBV5-4 and TRBJ2-1; D is undetermined. The CDR3 runs to 14 residues. The ends were cut back, 1 base at V and 0 bases at J, with 5 bases in the middle. Germline CDR1 SGHNT, CDR2 YYREEE (reference sequence).

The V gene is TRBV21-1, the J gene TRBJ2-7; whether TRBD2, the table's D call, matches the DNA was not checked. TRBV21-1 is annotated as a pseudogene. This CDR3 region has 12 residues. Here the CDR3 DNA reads TGTGCCAGCAGCGAGAATAGCGACGAGCAGTACTTC. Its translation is CASSENSDEQYF.

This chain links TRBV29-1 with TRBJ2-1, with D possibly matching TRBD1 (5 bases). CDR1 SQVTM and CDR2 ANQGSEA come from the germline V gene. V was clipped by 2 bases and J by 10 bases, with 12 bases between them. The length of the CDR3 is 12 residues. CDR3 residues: CSVEFRVNEQFF. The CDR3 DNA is TGCAGCGTTGAATTCAGGGTCAACGAGCAGTTCTTC.

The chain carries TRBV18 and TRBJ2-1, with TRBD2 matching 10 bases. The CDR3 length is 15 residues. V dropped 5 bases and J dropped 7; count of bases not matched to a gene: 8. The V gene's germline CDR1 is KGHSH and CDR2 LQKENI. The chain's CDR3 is CASSSLAGVGNEQFF. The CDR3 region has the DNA TGTGCCAGCTCATCCCTAGCGGGAGTGGGAAATGAGCAGTTCTTC.

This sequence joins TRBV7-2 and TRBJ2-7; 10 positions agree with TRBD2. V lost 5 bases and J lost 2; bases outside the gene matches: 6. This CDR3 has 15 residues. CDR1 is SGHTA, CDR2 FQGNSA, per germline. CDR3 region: CASSLHSGGTYEQYF. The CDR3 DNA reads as TGTGCCAGCAGCCTACATAGCGGGGGGACCTACGAGCAGTACTTC.

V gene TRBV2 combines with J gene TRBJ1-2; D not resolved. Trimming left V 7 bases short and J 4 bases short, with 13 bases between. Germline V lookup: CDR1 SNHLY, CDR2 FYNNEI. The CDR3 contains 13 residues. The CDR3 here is CASKLVWSYGYTF. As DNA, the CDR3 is TGTGCCAGCAAGCTTGTTTGGAGCTATGGCTACACCTTC.

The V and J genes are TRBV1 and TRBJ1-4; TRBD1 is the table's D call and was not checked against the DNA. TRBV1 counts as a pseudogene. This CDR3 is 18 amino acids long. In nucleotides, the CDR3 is TGCACCAGCAGCCAAGAACCCCGGGACAGGGAGGCGAATGAAAAACTGTTTTTT. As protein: CTSSQEPRDREANEKLFF.